This T cell receptor (beta chain) stems from a study of cytomegalovirus exposure and HLA in healthy donors. This CDR3 has 15 residues. The V end lost 2 bases, the J end lost 7 bases, and 15 bases lay between the germline ends. CDR1 and CDR2 from the germline V gene are PRHDT and FYEKMQ (reference sequence). The PCR ran on 60 Vbeta and 13 Jbeta primers. Repertoires were generated with immunoSEQ multiplex PCR, while TCRdb's copy carries only in-frame clones and drops some. In the table there are around 100,000 clones, approximately 81% of which are singletons. General study findings and limits: It is likely that the observed cluster of highly shared sequence variants was a sequencing artifact. Earlier analysis looked at TCR beta V segments, and most were productive about 90% or about 30% of the time.

Turning to this clone: Its target is unknown.

The chain uses TRBV13 and TRBJ1-3; D might be TRBD1 (6 bases). Sequencing was performed on PBMCs. This receptor was obtained from a woman aged 18-35 years in good health and CMV-seropositive. The CDR3 DNA reads as TGTGCCAGCAGCTTATATCTACAGGGCGGGAACACCATATATTTT. It encodes CASSLYLQGGNTIYF.